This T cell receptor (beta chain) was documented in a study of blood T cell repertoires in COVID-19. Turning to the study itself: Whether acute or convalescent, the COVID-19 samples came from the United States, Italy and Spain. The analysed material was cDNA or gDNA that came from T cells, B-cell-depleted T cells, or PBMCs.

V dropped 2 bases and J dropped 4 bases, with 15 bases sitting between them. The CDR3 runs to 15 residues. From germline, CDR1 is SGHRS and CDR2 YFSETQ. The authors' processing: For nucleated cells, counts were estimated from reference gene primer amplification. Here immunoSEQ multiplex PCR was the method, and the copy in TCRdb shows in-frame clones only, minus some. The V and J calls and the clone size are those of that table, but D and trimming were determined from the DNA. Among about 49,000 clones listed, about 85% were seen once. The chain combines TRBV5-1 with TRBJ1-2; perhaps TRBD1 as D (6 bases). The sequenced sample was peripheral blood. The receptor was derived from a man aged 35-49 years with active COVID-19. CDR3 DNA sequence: TGCGCCAGCAGCTTACAGGGCGCGGTAGGCTATGGCTACACCTTC. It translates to CASSLQGAVGYGYTF.